Listed here are 6 T cell receptor beta chains from one sample, sequenced in a study of blood T cell repertoires in COVID-19 (TCRdb year 2020). Receptor libraries were prepared by the immunoSEQ multiplex PCR assay. The table comes from immuneACCESS by way of TCRdb, which keeps in-frame sequences with V and J called. Part of the clones is missing from these tables; in studies checked, under half for an unresolved V gene and the rest for unknown reasons. The sample records about 190,000 clones, approximately 80% of which are singletons. The top ten constitute around 5.5% of the sample. Sequences were obtained from PBMCs or T cells enriched from blood (not recorded which). Every receptor here comes from a woman aged 60 to 75 with acute COVID-19.

The chain uses TRBV19 and TRBJ2-7; a possible D gene is TRBD2 (5 bases). CDR3 length: 11 amino acids. V lost 4 bases, J lost 4 bases, and 5 bases lay in between. Germline V gene lookup returns CDR1 LNHDA and CDR2 SQIVND (reference sequence). The CDR3 DNA reads TGTGCCAGTAGTAGAGGGTACGAGCAGTACTTC. Its protein product is CASSRGYEQYF.

This clone was picked up many times. The genes are TRBV6-2 or TRBV6-3 and TRBJ2-2; D is perhaps TRBD1 (6 bases). V dropped 5 bases and J dropped 2 bases, with 15 bases sitting between them. Germline loops: CDR1 MNHEY, CDR2 SVGEGT. The CDR3 totals 16 residues. CDR3 sequence reads: CASSDHRVGNTGELFF. The CDR3 DNA reads as TGTGCCAGCAGTGACCACAGGGTGGGAAACACCGGGGAGCTGTTTTTT.

This clone was recorded once. V and J are TRBV27 and TRBJ2-3; D is possibly TRBD2 (5 bases). The germline V gene has CDR1 MNHEY and CDR2 SMNVEV (reference sequence). Trimming shortened V by 8 bases and J by 5 bases, and 14 bases separated the two germline ends. The CDR3 sequence is 13 residues long. The CDR3 protein is CASCSGIGDTQYF. The CDR3 coding sequence is TGTGCCAGCTGCTCCGGGATCGGAGATACGCAGTATTTT.

The J gene is TRBJ1-2, the V gene TRBV4-1, with 10 positions matching TRBD1. This CDR3 region has 15 residues. V was pared by 4 bases and J by 8 bases, with 10 bases of the junction left unmatched. Germline V CDR1 and CDR2: MGHRA, YSYEKL. The CDR3 loop reads CASSLPPGTGAGYTF. Here the CDR3 DNA reads TGCGCCAGCAGCCTTCCCCCGGGGACAGGGGCCGGCTACACCTTC.

The genes are TRBV19 and TRBJ2-3; TRBD2 agrees at 7 bases. After removal of 6 bases from V and 1 base from J, the junction contained 13 bases not matched to a gene. The CDR3 is 17 amino acids. Germline V gene lookup returns CDR1 LNHDA and CDR2 SQIVND (reference sequence). For the CDR3, the DNA is TGTGCCAGTAGGGGAGGGTCAGATTTTCTAGGCACAGATACGCAGTATTTT. Its translation is CASRGGSDFLGTDTQYF.

The J gene is TRBJ1-4, the V gene TRBV19; possibly TRBD1 for D (6 bases). Germline V gene lookup returns CDR1 LNHDA and CDR2 SQIVND (reference sequence). The CDR3 covers 15 residues. The ends were cut back, 6 bases at V and 2 bases at J, with 13 bases in the middle. CDR3 protein: CASSPLGATNEKLFF. In nucleotides, the CDR3 is TGTGCCAGTAGCCCCCTGGGGGCGACTAATGAAAAACTGTTTTTT.